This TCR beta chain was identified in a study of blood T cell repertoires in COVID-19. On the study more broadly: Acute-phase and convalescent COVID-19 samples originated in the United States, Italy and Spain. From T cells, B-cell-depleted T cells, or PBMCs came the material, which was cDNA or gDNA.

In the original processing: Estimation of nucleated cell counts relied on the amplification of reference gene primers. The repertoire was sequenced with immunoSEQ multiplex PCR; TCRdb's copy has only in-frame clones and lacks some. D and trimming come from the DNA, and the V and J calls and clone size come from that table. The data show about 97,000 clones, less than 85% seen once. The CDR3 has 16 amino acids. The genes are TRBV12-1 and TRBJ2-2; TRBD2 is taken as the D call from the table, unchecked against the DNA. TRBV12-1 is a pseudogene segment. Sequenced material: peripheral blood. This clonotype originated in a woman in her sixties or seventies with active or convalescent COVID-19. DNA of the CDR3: TGTGCCAGCAGCGGAGTAGCGGGGAGGAACACCGGGGAGCTGTTTTTT. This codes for CASSGVAGRNTGELFF.